This TCR beta chain is drawn from a study of tumor-infiltrating lymphocytes in primary liver carcinoma. Study-wide context: Ages ranged from 30 to 69, with HCC or mixed HCC-cholangiocarcinoma.

Unsorted bulk tissue of about 18-32 mg yielded co-extracted RNA and DNA. A constant-region primer primed TCR beta cDNA synthesis from 500 ng of total RNA. Three rounds of nested multiplex PCR with slightly modified ARM-PCR produced TCR beta libraries. TRBV1-TRBV30 forward primers paired with a C-beta reverse primer drove the first two PCR rounds, roughly 10 cycles each. TCRdb reanalysed the multiplex PCR reads using MiXCR and keeps one entry per CDR3 protein. The sample includes 60,000 or so distinct CDR3 sequences, less than 85% of them seen just once. This clonotype was picked up a small number of times. Its antigen is undetermined. V was trimmed by 2 bases and J by 2 bases, leaving 11 bases between them. Looked up from germline, CDR1 is MRHNA and CDR2 is SNTAGT. This CDR3 region has 15 residues. Study-wide findings and caveats: Overlap between tumor regions exceeded overlap of tumor with adjacent tissue or blood. Roughly 7.5-24% of top clones, and no more, occurred in all five tumor regions. Tumors had a top-250-clone fraction that was significantly higher than blood (p = 0.039).

The chain couples TRBV6-4 to TRBJ2-3, with D unclear. Material for sequencing was liver tumor tissue from sampling region 2. Subset meaning: tumor region T2, inferior pole. The receptor was derived from a man aged 40-55 years with primary liver carcinoma and hepatitis B virus infection. The CDR3 region is CASSDGADLTDTQYF. The CDR3 nucleotides read TGTGCCAGCAGTGACGGTGCGGATCTCACAGATACGCAGTATTTT.